Sequencing of this TCR beta chain was carried out in a study of blood T cell repertoires in COVID-19 (TCRdb year 2020). Describing the broader study: The collaborator samples originated in the United States, Italy and Spain and spanned the acute and convalescent phases of COVID-19. The material from the prospective study consisted of cDNA or gDNA derived from T cells, B-cell-depleted T cells, or PBMCs. The repertoires were released in a freely available public database intended as a resource for research on the immune response to SARS-CoV-2. Nearly every sample came with metadata listing a de-identified subject ID, COVID-19 status, age in years and sex. Deeply sampled blood TCRbeta repertoires from subjects exposed to, actively infected with, or recovered from COVID-19 were included in the dataset. Samples were obtained from the ongoing ImmuneRACE study (first 160 participants) and from approximately 1,200 subjects provided by 6 global collaborators. Where HLA class I and class II types were available, the types were taken from metadata supplied by the sample provider, not from assay-based typing.

The immunoSEQ Assay, a bias-controlled multiplex PCR, was used to amplify TCRbeta CDR3 regions from genomic DNA. In the authors' own workflow: Within the assay, amplification of reference gene primers was used to estimate how many nucleated cells each sample contained. To quantify the absolute abundance of each unique TCRbeta CDR3 rearrangement, sequence reads were collapsed and filtered. For each sample, productive Simpson clonality was calculated as the square root of Simpson's diversity index across productive rearrangements. TCRdb limited this immuneACCESS table to in-frame rearrangements with V and J called. A share of clones is missing; checked studies link under half to unresolved V genes, and the rest is unexplained. V and J calls and clone size are those listed in that table; D and trimming were worked out from the DNA. The sample data list 30,000 to 35,000 clones, and 78% of these were observed just once. Just over 35% of the sample belongs to the ten largest clones.

The CDR3 has 16 amino acids, counting the end cysteine and phenylalanine. Only CDR3 DNA remains: 48 bases, in frame from the first base. As encoded in the germline V gene, CDR1 is SGHRS while CDR2 is YFSETQ. V and J lose 3 bases and 4 bases, and a span of 16 bases separates them. Collaborating institutions collected whole blood in K2EDTA tubes following their own protocols. Collaborator samples were shipped for TCRbeta analysis as frozen whole blood, isolated PBMCs, or DNA extracted from either sample type. General conclusions and limits of the study: The amount of clinical and demographic metadata varied by source and participant and was provided uncurated.

With regard to this clone: The antigen it recognizes is unknown. Base qualities were left out, and no much larger clone turns up one base away.

The sequence was collected from a man aged 80 or over with acute or convalescent COVID-19. Input material: peripheral blood. The sequence is built from TRBV5-1 and TRBJ2-2, and TRBD2 may be the D gene, going by 7 matching bases. In nucleotides, the sequence is TGCGCCAGCAGCTCGGGGGGCGGACAGACCACCGGGGAGCTGTTTTTT. Its protein product is CASSSGGGQTTGELFF. This CDR3, with the reference TRBV5-1 and TRBJ2-2 proteins standing in past its ends, gives the full variable domain KAGVTQTPRYLIKTRGQQVTLSCSPISGHRSVSWYQQTPGQGLQFLFEYFSETQRNKGNFPGRFSGRQFSNSRSEMNVSTLELGDSALYLCASSSGGGQTTGELFFGEGSRLTVL.